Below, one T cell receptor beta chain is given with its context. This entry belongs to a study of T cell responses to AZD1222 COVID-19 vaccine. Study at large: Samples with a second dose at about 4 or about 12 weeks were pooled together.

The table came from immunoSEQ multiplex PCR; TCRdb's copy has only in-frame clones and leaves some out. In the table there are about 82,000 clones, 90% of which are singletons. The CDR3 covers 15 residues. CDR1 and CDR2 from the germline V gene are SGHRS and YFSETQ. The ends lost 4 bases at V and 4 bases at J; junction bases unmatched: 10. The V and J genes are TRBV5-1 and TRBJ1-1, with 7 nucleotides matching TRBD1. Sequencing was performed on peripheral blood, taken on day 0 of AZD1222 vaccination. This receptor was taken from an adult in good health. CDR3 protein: CASSLIGQVSTEAFF. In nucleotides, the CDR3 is TGCGCCAGCAGCCTGATCGGACAGGTGTCCACTGAAGCTTTCTTT. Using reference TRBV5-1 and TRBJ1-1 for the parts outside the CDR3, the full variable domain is KAGVTQTPRYLIKTRGQQVTLSCSPISGHRSVSWYQQTPGQGLQFLFEYFSETQRNKGNFPGRFSGRQFSNSRSEMNVSTLELGDSALYLCASSLIGQVSTEAFFGQGTRLTVV.